This T cell receptor beta chain was profiled in a study of OX40 agonist ivuxolimab in advanced cancers. Study overall: Clinicians treated patients with ivuxolimab, an agonistic anti-OX40 (CD134) antibody. Dose-escalation patients' cancers were hepatocellular carcinoma, melanoma, renal cell or head and neck cancer.

From germline, CDR1 is SGHNT and CDR2 YYREEE (reference sequence). The CDR3 sequence is 18 residues long. V trimming: 6 bases; J trimming: 8 bases; junction bases outside the gene matches: 20. On cycle 4 day 1 and cycle 7 day 1, as well as at baseline, blood was sampled. Assay used: immunoSEQ multiplex PCR; TCRdb lists only in-frame clones, some missing. The sample has fewer than 20,000 clones; approximately 92% are singletons. This rearrangement joins TRBV5-4 to TRBJ2-1; 10 bases align to TRBD2. The sequenced sample was CD4+ or CD8+ T cells sorted from blood, obtained in a trial of the OX40 agonist ivuxolimab. The TCR originated in an adult with an advanced solid tumor such as melanoma, head and neck, liver or kidney cancer. The CDR3, as DNA: TGTGCCAGCATGGCATCAGTCAAAAGCGGGAGGGGACTATATGAGCAGTTCTTC. Translated, it gives CASMASVKSGRGLYEQFF.